This T cell receptor (beta chain) stems from a study of T cells in Graves' hyperthyroidism and ophthalmopathy (dated by TCRdb to the late 2010s). About the investigation overall: Peripheral blood was collected at initial diagnosis, before any treatment. A discovery cohort of about a hundred patients, about 43 with Graves' ophthalmopathy and roughly 59 with stable Graves' hyperthyroidism, was used to find distinguishing TCR V-J signatures. Prospective prediction of ophthalmopathy was tested in an independent validation cohort of approximately 19 hyperthyroidism patients and 17 patients who later progressed to ophthalmopathy. The 100 discovery patients were divided at random into training and test sets in a 7:3 ratio. The study also compared thyroid tissue and blood T-cell repertoires from about six Graves' hyperthyroidism patients. After blood sampling, hyperthyroidism patients were treated with methimazole at a starting dose of 30 mg daily, and ophthalmopathy patients were treated with high-dose intravenous methylprednisolone. According to the paper, TCR Vbeta CDR3 sequencing was carried out on more than 120 peripheral blood samples, which came from more than 40 ophthalmopathy, around 74 hyperthyroidism and approximately 17 progressor patients. The paper as a whole reports these results and caveats: Most expanded thyroid clonotypes (frequency above 0.001) were also detected in blood, suggesting blood repertoires may reflect thyroid immune responses. In validation, the model predicted progression to ophthalmopathy a median of about 5.9 months before onset, with over 55% sensitivity and just under 75% specificity. No statistical method was used to fix the sample size in advance, and group allocation was not hidden from the investigators. A model built on a 13 V-J signature distinguished ophthalmopathy from stable hyperthyroidism, reaching around 90% sensitivity and under 84% specificity in cross-validation and 80%/75% in testing.

The hyperthyroidism patients were between 18 and 65 years old and newly diagnosed, with a disease duration of less than 2 months. Any patient with an uncontrolled infection, another autoimmune disease, pregnancy or lactation was excluded. Diagnoses were based on clinical symptoms, serum thyroxine and TRAb, thyroid ultrasound and orbital computed tomography. Blood from progressor patients was drawn when they were first diagnosed with hyperthyroidism, before any ophthalmopathy symptoms appeared. PBMCs were isolated from more than 8 ml of fresh peripheral blood by Ficoll-Paque density gradient centrifugation. Progressor patients were first diagnosed with Graves' hyperthyroidism and then developed ophthalmopathy during follow-up. Total RNA was extracted with Trizol reagent, and quality was checked on an Agilent 2100 Bioanalyzer. CDR1 MDHEN and CDR2 SYDVKM were looked up in the germline V gene. V and J are truncated by 5 bases and 3 bases respectively, leaving an intervening sequence of 14 bases. From its cysteine to its phenylalanine, the CDR3 spans 14 amino acids. The sequence is cut down to CDR3 DNA, 42 bases in frame from base 1.

This clonotype was detected many times. The specificity of this receptor is unknown. No much larger clone exists at a distance of one base, and base qualities are not known. The TCR beta CDR3 regions were amplified from RNA transcripts. The TCR CDR3 was subjected to a first round of RT-PCR using the HTBI primer set and the Qiagen OneStep RT-PCR kit. Libraries were constructed in a second round of multiplex PCR, after which size selection and purification were performed. Libraries were sequenced paired-end with 100 bp reads on an Illumina HiSeq2000. The published analysis was carried out like this. SOAPnuke was used to process the raw data, removing reads that contained adapters or uncalled bases, had a mean Phred below 15, or lacked an exact match to the constant primer or identifier. COPE v1.2.5 was used to merge the high-quality paired reads, and each unique nucleotide sequence was defined as a clonotype. MiTCR v1.1 was used to align the clonotypes against IMGT TRBV, TRBD and TRBJ reference segments. Analysis was restricted to V-J combinations with a frequency above 0.0001, which covered roughly 99% of repertoires. A TCS score was defined as the ratio between F50 (clonal expansion) and ExV (chaos), using BLOSUM62-based TCRdist between CDR3 peptides within each V-J. Welch's t-statistics and random forest reduced 500 to 650 V-J features to under 15, which were used in a naive Bayes classifier (R e1071). TCRdb trimmed the raw reads at Q25, called clones with MiXCR and kept productive beta chains. Entries that share a CDR3 protein sequence are merged under the most common genes and DNA. The V and J calls come from TCRdb's annotation, not from the publication. This sample has about 580,000 distinct CDR3 sequences in its table, and roughly 14% of those were observed once. The leading ten clones occupy about 5.8% of the sample.

Sequencing was performed on blood. The TCR was taken from a woman aged 25 to 39 with Graves' hyperthyroidism that later progressed to Graves' ophthalmopathy. The chain was built from TRBV28 and TRBJ2-7; the D gene cannot be resolved reliably. The DNA sequence follows: TGTGCCAGCAGTGTTCGGAACAAAAGCTACGAGCAGTACTTC. Its protein is CASSVRNKSYEQYF.